This TCR beta chain came from a study of cytomegalovirus exposure and HLA in healthy donors. General study findings and limits: Differences between HLA loci emerged in a later analysis of TCR association rates, with DRB1 most and HLA-C fewest. Most of the TCR beta V segments (in an earlier analysis) were productive either about 87% or about 30% of the time. Under in vitro conditions, a few CMV-associated chains were confirmed as specific for CMV antigens.

Healthy bone marrow donors made up the cohort. V lost 5 bases, J lost 7 bases, and 15 bases lay in between. The CDR3 sequence is 14 residues long. Germline assignment: CDR1 SEHNR and CDR2 FQNEAQ (reference sequence). On this clone itself: Antigen unknown.

PCR involved 60 Vbeta and 13 Jbeta primers. The table came from immunoSEQ multiplex PCR; TCRdb's copy has only in-frame clones and leaves some out. This table has about 150,000 clones, over 75% appearing once. J is TRBJ1-3 and V is TRBV7-9; D ambiguous. The sequenced sample was PBMCs. This TCR derives from a man in his forties or fifties in good health and CMV-seronegative. The CDR3 spells CASSPPEGVNTIYF. The CDR3 DNA reads as TGTGCCAGCAGCCCACCAGAGGGAGTTAACACCATATATTTT.